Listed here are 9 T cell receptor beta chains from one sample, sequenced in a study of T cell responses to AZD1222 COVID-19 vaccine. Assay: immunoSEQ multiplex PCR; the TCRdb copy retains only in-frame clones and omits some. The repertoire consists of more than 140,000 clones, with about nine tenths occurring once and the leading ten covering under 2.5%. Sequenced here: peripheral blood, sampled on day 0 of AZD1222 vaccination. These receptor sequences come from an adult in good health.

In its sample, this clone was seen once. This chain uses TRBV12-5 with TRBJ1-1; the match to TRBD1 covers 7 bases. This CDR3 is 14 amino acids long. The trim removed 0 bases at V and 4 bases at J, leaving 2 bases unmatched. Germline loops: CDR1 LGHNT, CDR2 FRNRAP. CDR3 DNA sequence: TGTGCTAGTGGTTTGGTAGGGGGCAGCACTGAAGCTTTCTTT. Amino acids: CASGLVGGSTEAFF.

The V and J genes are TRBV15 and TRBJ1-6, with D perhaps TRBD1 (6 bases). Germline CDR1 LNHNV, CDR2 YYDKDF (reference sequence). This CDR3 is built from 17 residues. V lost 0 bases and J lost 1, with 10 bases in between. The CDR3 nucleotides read TGTGCCACCAGCAGAGATCCACAGGGTTCCTATAATTCACCCCTCCACTTT. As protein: CATSRDPQGSYNSPLHF.

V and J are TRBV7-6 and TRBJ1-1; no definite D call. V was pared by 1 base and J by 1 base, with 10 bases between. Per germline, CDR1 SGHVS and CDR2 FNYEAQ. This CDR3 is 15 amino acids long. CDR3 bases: TGTGCCAGCAGCTTAGAAGTGGGGAAGAACACTGAAGCTTTCTTT. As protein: CASSLEVGKNTEAFF.

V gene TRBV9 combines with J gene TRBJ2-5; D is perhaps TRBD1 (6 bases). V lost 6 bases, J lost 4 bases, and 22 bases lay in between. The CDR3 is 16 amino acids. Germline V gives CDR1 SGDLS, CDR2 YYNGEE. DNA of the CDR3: TGTGCCAGCACCTCAACCGGGACAAGGTCGGGAGAGACCCAGTACTTC. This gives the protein CASTSTGTRSGETQYF.

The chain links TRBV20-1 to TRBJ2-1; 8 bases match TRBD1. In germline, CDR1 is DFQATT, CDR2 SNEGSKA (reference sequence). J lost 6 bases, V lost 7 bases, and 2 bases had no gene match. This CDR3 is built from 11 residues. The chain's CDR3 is CSEGTGNEQFF. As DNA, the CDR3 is TGCAGTGAAGGGACAGGCAATGAGCAGTTCTTC.

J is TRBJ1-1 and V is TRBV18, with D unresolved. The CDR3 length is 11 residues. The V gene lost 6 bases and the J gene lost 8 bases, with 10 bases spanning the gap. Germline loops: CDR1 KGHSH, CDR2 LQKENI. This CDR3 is CASSPSGEAFF. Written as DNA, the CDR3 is TGTGCCAGCTCCCCCAGCGGGGAAGCTTTCTTT. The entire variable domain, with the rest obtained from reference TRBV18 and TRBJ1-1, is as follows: NAGVMQNPRHLVRRRGQEARLRCSPMKGHSHVYWYRQLPEEGLKFMVYLQKENIIDESGMPKERFSAEFPKEGPSILRIQQVVRGDSAAYFCASSPSGEAFFGQGTRLTVV.

CDR3 in amino acids: CASSLDLNYEQYF. The CDR3 nucleotides are TGTGCCAGCAGTTTGGACCTGAACTACGAGCAGTACTTC. The J gene is TRBJ2-7, the V gene TRBV12-3 or TRBV12-4; D is ambiguous. Trimming took off 3 bases at V and 3 bases at J, with 9 bases between the two ends. The CDR3 covers 13 residues.

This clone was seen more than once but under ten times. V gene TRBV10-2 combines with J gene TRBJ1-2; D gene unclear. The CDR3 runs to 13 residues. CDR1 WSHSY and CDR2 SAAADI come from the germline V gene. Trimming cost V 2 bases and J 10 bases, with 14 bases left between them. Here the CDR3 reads CASSEAGRAVYTF. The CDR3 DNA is TGCGCCAGCAGTGAGGCGGGGAGAGCCGTCTACACCTTC.

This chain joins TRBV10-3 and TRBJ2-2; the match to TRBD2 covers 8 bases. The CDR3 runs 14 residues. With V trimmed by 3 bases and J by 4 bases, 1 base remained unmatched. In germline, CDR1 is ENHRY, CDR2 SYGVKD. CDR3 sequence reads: CAISEREGTGELFF. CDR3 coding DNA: TGTGCCATCAGTGAACGGGAGGGCACCGGGGAGCTGTTTTTT.